This T cell receptor (beta chain) appears in the sequencing data of a study of blood T cells in healthy people across ages. Note on this clonotype: The antigen remains unidentified.

The CDR3 has 14 amino acids. The germline CDR1 and CDR2 sequences are SQVTM and ANQGSEA. J gave up 0 bases and V 4 bases, and 4 bases lay outside the gene matches. A second PCR, run for about 7 to 12 cycles, used a sample-barcoded 5' primer plus a J-beta primer mix. TCRdb redid the calling of the 5' RACE reads with MiXCR, one entry per CDR3 protein. The data hold roughly 700,000 distinct CDR3 sequences, with approximately 50% observed a single time. The individuals who served as donors were healthy Caucasians living in Russia, aged about 6 to 95. Study-wide points: Estimated diversity across one million T cells was deemed an underestimate. Across the age range, TCR beta diversity per million T cells fell in a roughly linear way.

The receptor's source is an older woman in good health. Sequencing used blood. The chain couples TRBV29-1 to TRBJ1-2, with TRBD1 matching over 8 bases. As DNA, the CDR3 is TGCAGCGTTGGAGACAGGGGTTCTAACTATGGCTACACCTTC. This translates into CSVGDRGSNYGYTF. The variable domain in full, with the rest retrieved from reference TRBV29-1 and TRBJ1-2, is SAVISQKPSRDICQRGTSLTIQCQVDSQVTMMFWYRQQPGQSLTLIATANQGSEATYESGFVIDKFPISRPNLTFSTLTVSNMSPEDSSIYLCSVGDRGSNYGYTFGSGTRLTVV.